This T cell receptor beta chain stems from a study of human T cells and chemical hapten exposure. Study outcomes and limitations: There was no change with DPC sensitization in TCRs above 1 in 1000 frequency.

The time point: patch test 3, about 24 weeks after DPC sensitization. Treatment reported: therapeutic diphenylcyclopropenone sensitization with weekly scalp DPC. TCRdb re-called the RACE reads through MiXCR, storing one row per CDR3 protein. The data show about 190,000 distinct CDR3 sequences, around 23% seen once. V lost 6 bases, J lost 6 bases, and 17 bases lay in between. The CDR3 contains 14 residues. The germline gives CDR1 SGHTA, CDR2 FQGNSA. This clonotype was seen a handful of times. The antigen remains undetermined. This rearrangement joins TRBV7-2 to TRBJ1-2; possibly TRBD1 for D (6 bases). The specimen was whole blood, collected in connection with sensitization to the hapten diphenylcyclopropenone (DPC). The sequence was obtained from a woman between 40 and 55 years old with alopecia areata. Some clones in this sample may be carry-over from other donors' samples. This CDR3 is CASSLTGYSHGYTF. CDR3 nucleotide sequence: TGTGCCAGCAGTCTTACAGGGTACAGCCATGGCTACACCTTC.